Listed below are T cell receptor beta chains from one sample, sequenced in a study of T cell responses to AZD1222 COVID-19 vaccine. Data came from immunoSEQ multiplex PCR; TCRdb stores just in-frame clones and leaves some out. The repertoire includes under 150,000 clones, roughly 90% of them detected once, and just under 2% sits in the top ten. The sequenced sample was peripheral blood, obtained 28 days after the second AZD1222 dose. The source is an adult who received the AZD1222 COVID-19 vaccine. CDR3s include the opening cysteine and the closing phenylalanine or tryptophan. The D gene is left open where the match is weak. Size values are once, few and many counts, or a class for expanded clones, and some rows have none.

cdr3_aa: CASTRDRLSYEQYF; cdr3_nt: TGTGCCAGCACCCGGGACAGGCTCTCCTACGAGCAGTACTTC; v_call: TRBV2; clone_size: NA; d_call: TRBD1; j_call: TRBJ2-7
cdr3_aa: CASSYVTGGGYTF; cdr3_nt: TGTGCCAGCAGTTACGTAACAGGTGGTGGCTACACCTTC; v_call: TRBV6-5; clone_size: NA; d_call: NA; j_call: TRBJ1-2
cdr3_aa: CASSRLGSGTEAFF; cdr3_nt: TGTGCCAGCAGCCGACTAGGAAGTGGCACTGAAGCTTTCTTT; v_call: TRBV6-5; clone_size: once; d_call: NA; j_call: TRBJ1-1
cdr3_aa: CASSQPIRDRDTEAFF; cdr3_nt: TGCGCCAGCAGCCAGCCAATCCGGGACAGGGACACTGAAGCTTTCTTT; v_call: TRBV4-1; clone_size: NA; d_call: TRBD1; j_call: TRBJ1-1
cdr3_aa: CASSQDFFNYGYTF; cdr3_nt: TGTGCCAGCAGCCAAGATTTCTTTAACTATGGCTACACCTTC; v_call: TRBV4-2; clone_size: NA; d_call: NA; j_call: TRBJ1-2
cdr3_aa: CASSLRRTMGADTQYF; cdr3_nt: TGTGCCAGCAGCTTAAGGCGGACTATGGGGGCAGATACGCAGTATTTT; v_call: TRBV11-2; clone_size: NA; d_call: NA; j_call: TRBJ2-3
cdr3_aa: CASSLGANYGYTF; cdr3_nt: TGTGCCAGCAGCCTCGGGGCTAACTATGGCTACACCTTC; v_call: TRBV6-5; clone_size: NA; d_call: NA; j_call: TRBJ1-2
cdr3_aa: CASSYSYFGGGGYTF; cdr3_nt: TGTGCCAGCAGTTACTCGTACTTTGGGGGGGGTGGCTACACCTTC; v_call: TRBV6-5; clone_size: NA; d_call: NA; j_call: TRBJ1-2
cdr3_aa: CASSPGLAGWDEQFF; cdr3_nt: TGTGCCAGCAGCCCGGGACTAGCGGGATGGGATGAGCAGTTCTTC; v_call: TRBV9; clone_size: NA; d_call: TRBD2; j_call: TRBJ2-1
cdr3_aa: CATSRVGMTSGGYEQYF; cdr3_nt: TGTGCCACCAGCAGAGTGGGGATGACTAGCGGGGGGTACGAGCAGTACTTC; v_call: TRBV15; clone_size: NA; d_call: TRBD2; j_call: TRBJ2-7
cdr3_aa: CASSTQRESYNEQFF; cdr3_nt: TGTGCCAGCAGCACCCAGCGGGAATCCTACAATGAGCAGTTCTTC; v_call: TRBV13; clone_size: few; d_call: TRBD2; j_call: TRBJ2-1